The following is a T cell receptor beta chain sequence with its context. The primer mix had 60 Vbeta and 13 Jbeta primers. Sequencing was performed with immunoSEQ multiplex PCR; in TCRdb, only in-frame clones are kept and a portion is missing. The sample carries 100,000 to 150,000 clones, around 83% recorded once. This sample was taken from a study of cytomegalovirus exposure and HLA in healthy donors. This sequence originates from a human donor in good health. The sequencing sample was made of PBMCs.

CDR3 region: CASSPRDREGEQYF. The CDR3 DNA follows: TGCGCCAGCAGCCCCCGGGACAGGGAGGGCGAGCAGTACTTC. This chain links TRBV4-3 with TRBJ2-7, with 9 nucleotides matching TRBD1. CDR1 is LGHNA and CDR2 is YSLEER in the germline V gene. V was pared by 4 bases and J by 6 bases, with 7 bases of the junction left unmatched. The CDR3 has 14 amino acids.